A single sample gave rise to the 17 T cell receptor beta chains below, sequenced in a study of metastatic and nonmetastatic thyroid tumors (dated by TCRdb to about 2020). None of the patients had been given any treatment before thyroid surgery. The protocol used for the library was PCR. The data were produced on an Illumina HiSeq 4000. Starting from the raw public reads, TCRdb applied fastp trimming at Q25, assembled clones with MiXCR and retained in-frame beta chains. For this sample the table gives 30,000 to 40,000 clones, of which roughly a sixth were detected only once. Under 15% of the sample rests with the top ten. Sequenced input: blood. Receptors originate from a male donor with papillary thyroid cancer or a benign thyroid nodule (not recorded which). Some clones in this sample may be carry-over from other donors' samples.

This clone showed up just a few times. V and J are TRBV19 and TRBJ1-1, with TRBD1 as a possible D gene (5 bases). V shed 3 bases and J shed 0 bases, with 8 bases lying between them. The CDR3 is made up of 14 amino acids. Germline V gives CDR1 LNHDA, CDR2 SQIVND (reference sequence). CDR3 in DNA: TGTGCCAGTAGTATGGCAGGGTTGAACACTGAAGCTTTCTTT. Its translation: CASSMAGLNTEAFF.

This clone ranks as medium-sized. V gene TRBV6-2 or TRBV6-3 combines with J gene TRBJ2-3, with TRBD2 identical over 14 bases. The CDR3 runs to 17 residues. The junction had 7 bases not matched to a gene; V was cut back by 5 bases and J by 3 bases. Per the germline V gene, CDR1 is MNHEY and CDR2 is SVGEGT. Written as DNA, the CDR3 is TGTGCCAGCAGTGCGGGACTAGCGGGGGCAACAACAGATACGCAGTATTTT. It translates to CASSAGLAGATTDTQYF.

Comment on this clone: The CDR3 does not close with the conserved phenylalanine or tryptophan, likely indicating a read error. The chain couples TRBV20-1 to TRBJ2-7; TRBD2 matches at 10 bases. Germline lookup yields CDR1 DFQATT and CDR2 SNEGSKA (reference sequence). The CDR3 contains 17 residues. The ends lost 6 bases at V and 2 bases at J; junction bases unmatched: 16. CDR3 protein: CSAPGLAGVLKAYEQYL. The CDR3 nucleotides are TGCAGTGCCCCCGGGCTAGCGGGAGTTCTGAAAGCCTACGAGCAGTACCTC.

In its sample, this clone was seen many times. The chain carries TRBV7-9 and TRBJ2-7, with 8 bases matching TRBD1. CDR1 and CDR2 (germline): SEHNR, FQNEAQ (reference sequence). The CDR3 covers 16 residues. The trim removed 1 base at V and 3 bases at J, leaving 8 bases unmatched. The CDR3 loop is CASSLGRTGKVYEQYF. In DNA, the CDR3 is TGTGCCAGCAGCTTAGGGCGGACAGGGAAGGTCTACGAGCAGTACTTC.

The rearrangement joins TRBV5-1 to TRBJ2-3, with 7 bases aligning to TRBD2. J gave up 0 bases and V 2 bases, and 3 bases lay outside the gene matches. This CDR3 spans 15 amino acids. Looked up from germline, CDR1 is SGHRS and CDR2 is YFSETQ. Here the CDR3 reads CASSFASGSTDTQYF. As DNA, the CDR3 is TGCGCCAGCAGCTTCGCTAGCGGCAGCACAGATACGCAGTATTTT.

The chain links TRBV19 to TRBJ1-1; no clear D. Germline loops: CDR1 LNHDA, CDR2 SQIVND (reference sequence). Deletions cut 5 bases from V and 0 bases from J, with 7 bases between. CDR3 length: 13 amino acids. CDR3 sequence (DNA): TGTGCCAGTAGTGCAAGCATGAACACTGAAGCTTTCTTT. Its protein product is CASSASMNTEAFF.

Turning to this clone: Since the CDR3 does not end with the conserved phenylalanine or tryptophan, this likely comes from a read error. This chain joins TRBV20-1 and TRBJ1-5, with no clear D. The V gene's germline CDR1 is DFQATT and CDR2 SNEGSKA (reference sequence). This CDR3 is built from 17 residues. The CDR3 sequence: CSARDLKQSLSNLPQHI. Here the CDR3 DNA reads TGCAGTGCTAGAGACTTGAAACAGAGCCTGAGCAATCTGCCCCAGCATATT.

This clone was detected a few times. The J gene is TRBJ2-3, the V gene TRBV2; D is unresolved. Germline V gives CDR1 SNHLY, CDR2 FYNNEI. The CDR3 has 15 amino acids. This CDR3 reads CVIHVGNHSTDTQYF. As DNA, the CDR3 is TGTGTCATCCACGTGGGAAACCATAGCACAGATACGCAGTATTTT.

This chain links TRBV11-3 with TRBJ2-3; 10 positions agree with TRBD2. The CDR3 is 15 amino acids. Germline V gene sequence: CDR1 SGHNT, CDR2 YENEEA. With V trimmed by 5 bases and J by 8 bases, 10 bases remained unmatched. The CDR3 DNA follows: TGTGCCAGCAGCCGGACTAGCGGCGCTCGCGGTACGCAGTATTTT. As protein: CASSRTSGARGTQYF. Supplemented by reference TRBV11-3 and TRBJ2-3, the full variable domain reads EAGVVQSPRYKIIEKKQPVAFWCNPISGHNTLYWYLQNLGQGPELLIRYENEEAVDDSQLPKDRFSAERLKGVDSTLKIQPAELGDSAVYLCASSRTSGARGTQYFGPGTRLTVL.

This clone came up a few times. The gene calls are TRBV6-1 and TRBJ2-1, with 7 nucleotides matching TRBD2. This CDR3 region has 12 residues. V trimming: 8 bases; J trimming: 7 bases; junction bases outside the gene matches: 5. The germline V gene encodes CDR1 MNHNS and CDR2 SASEGT. DNA of the CDR3: TGTGCCAGCCGGGGCGGGGGTAATGAGCAGTTCTTC. Translation: CASRGGGNEQFF.

This clone was counted between two and nine times. This chain joins TRBV12-3 or TRBV12-4 and TRBJ1-2; D not resolved. CDR3 size: 15 residues. The V and J ends lost 5 bases and 2 bases respectively, with 15 bases between them. CDR3 amino acids: CASSLPDGRNYGYTF. The CDR3 DNA reads TGTGCCAGCAGTCTACCTGATGGGAGGAACTATGGCTACACCTTC.

By its share, this clone is medium-sized (0.01 to 0.1%). The chain joins TRBV6-4 to TRBJ2-3, with 10 bases lining up with TRBD2. This CDR3 has 16 residues. The germline CDR1 and CDR2 sequences are MRHNA and SNTAGT. V gave up 4 bases and J gave up 5 bases; unmatched junction bases: 9. CDR3: CASSASSGGAKDTQYF. CDR3 in DNA: TGTGCCAGCAGTGCCTCAAGCGGGGGGGCCAAAGATACGCAGTATTTT.

The chain is built from TRBV30 and TRBJ1-6; no reliable D call. There are 13 residues in the CDR3. Between the trimmed V and J ends, which lost 2 bases and 6 bases, there was a span of 8 bases. Germline V lookup: CDR1 GTSNPN, CDR2 SVGIG (reference sequence). The CDR3 loop reads CAWSPGLNSPLHF. The CDR3 nucleotides read TGTGCCTGGAGTCCTGGGCTTAATTCACCCCTCCACTTT.

This clone is medium-sized within its sample. The chain carries TRBV6-1 and TRBJ2-7, with no clear D. Between the trimmed V and J ends, which lost 7 bases and 3 bases, there was a span of 19 bases. CDR1 and CDR2 (germline): MNHNS, SASEGT. The CDR3 is 15 amino acids. This chain's CDR3 is CASKGVQVSNYEQYF. The CDR3 coding sequence is TGTGCCAGCAAGGGTGTCCAGGTTTCCAACTACGAGCAGTACTTC.

This clone was seen ten or more times. This CDR3 is CASSSTSGGAGIQYF. The CDR3 DNA reads as TGTGCCAGCAGTTCGACTAGCGGGGGGGCTGGGATCCAGTACTTC. The rearrangement joins TRBV27 to TRBJ2-5; 14 bases agree with TRBD2. CDR3 length equals 15 residues. Trimming cost V 4 bases and J 10 bases; bases outside gene matches: 8. Germline loops: CDR1 MNHEY, CDR2 SMNVEV (reference sequence).

This clone has at least ten counts. The chain is built from TRBV30 and TRBJ1-1, with unresolved D. V was clipped by 2 bases and J by 4 bases, with 8 bases between them. Per germline, CDR1 GTSNPN and CDR2 SVGIG (reference sequence). The CDR3 sequence is 12 residues long. CDR3 residues: CAWSSISTEAFF. The CDR3 nucleotides are TGTGCCTGGAGTTCCATCTCCACTGAAGCTTTCTTT.

At least ten counts were recorded for this clone. The chain links TRBV2 to TRBJ2-2; D not resolved. Germline values: CDR1 SNHLY, CDR2 FYNNEI. This CDR3 has 14 residues. With 0 bases removed from V and 3 bases from J, the gap between germline ends came to 5 bases. CDR3 protein: CASSEATYTGELFF. The CDR3 DNA is TGTGCCAGCAGTGAAGCCACCTACACCGGGGAGCTGTTTTTT.